This T cell receptor (beta chain) was captured by sequencing in a study of T-cell reconstitution after alpha-beta-depleted transplantation in children. CDR3 length equals 14 residues. Germline lookup yields CDR1 SGHVS and CDR2 FQNEAQ. The germline V and J ends were trimmed by 3 bases and 2 bases, with 10 bases remaining between them. In its sample, this clonotype was seen a few times. Unique molecular identifiers featured in how the TCRbeta library was prepared. A single record per CDR3 protein comes from TCRdb applying MiXCR to the PCR reads. In the table there are some 200,000 distinct CDR3 sequences, approximately 6.8% of which are singletons.

This sample comprised PBMCs from the stem cell graft donor, obtained from the stem cell graft. The clonotype was recovered from a human donor who donated a stem cell graft to a child with Wiskott-Aldrich syndrome. V is TRBV7-8 and J is TRBJ1-2; perhaps TRBD1 as D (6 bases). The CDR3 spells CASSFPQGNYGYTF. The CDR3 DNA reads as TGTGCCAGCAGCTTTCCTCAGGGGAACTATGGCTACACCTTC.